A selection of T cell receptor beta chains follows, all from one sample in a study of patients with pleural tuberculosis. TCRdb re-derived calls from the reads in MiXCR, one entry per CDR3 protein. The sample yields about 29,000 distinct CDR3 sequences, more than 15% seen once. The sequenced sample was peripheral blood. These receptors originate from a human donor with pleural tuberculosis. Each CDR3 is given with its conserved first and last residue. The D gene is left open where the match is weak. Size tells how often a clone was seen (once, few, many) or the class of an expanded clone, and some rows leave it out.

V	J	size	D	CDR3	DNA
TRBV6-1	TRBJ1-1	medium-sized	-	CASRTLNTEAFF	TGTGCCAGCAGGACACTGAACACTGAAGCTTTCTTT
TRBV7-2	TRBJ2-3	many	-	CASSPEVHTQYF	TGTGCCAGCAGCCCAGAGGTTCATACGCAGTATTTT
TRBV15	TRBJ1-5	-	-	CATSRRARASNQPQHF	TGTGCCACCAGCAGGAGGGCGAGAGCTAGCAATCAGCCCCAACATTTT
TRBV6-1	TRBJ1-1	medium-sized	TRBD1	CASSRQGGVEAFF	TGTGCCAGCAGTCGACAGGGTGGGGTTGAAGCTTTCTTT
TRBV5-5	TRBJ1-1	-	-	CASSLYGGQGTEAFF	TGTGCCAGCAGCTTGTACGGGGGGCAAGGAACTGAAGCTTTCTTT
TRBV5-6	TRBJ2-3	many	-	CASSIGSTDTQYF	TGTGCCAGCAGCATAGGGAGCACAGATACGCAGTATTTT
TRBV15	TRBJ2-3	many	-	CATSREKAPGDTQYF	TGTGCCACCAGCAGAGAAAAAGCCCCCGGCGATACGCAGTATTTT
TRBV27	TRBJ2-1	many	TRBD1	CASSPGQGYNEQFF	TGTGCCAGCAGTCCCGGACAGGGCTACAATGAGCAGTTCTTC
TRBV7-2	TRBJ1-5	medium-sized	-	CASSFFGEHQPQHF	TGTGCCAGCAGCTTCTTCGGGGAACATCAGCCCCAGCATTTT
TRBV12-3/TRBV12-4	TRBJ2-1	-	-	CASSQAGNNEQFF	TGTGCCAGCAGCCAAGCCGGGAACAATGAGCAGTTCTTC
TRBV5-1	TRBJ2-1	many	-	CASSPWGREQFF	TGCGCCAGCAGCCCCTGGGGTAGAGAGCAGTTCTTC
TRBV12-3/TRBV12-4	TRBJ1-3	many	TRBD1	CASGQGGNTIYF	TGTGCCAGTGGACAGGGAGGAAACACCATATATTTT
TRBV4-1	TRBJ1-4	many	-	CASSQDRGIDEKLFF	TGCGCCAGCAGCCAAGATCGAGGGATCGACGAAAAACTGTTTTTT
TRBV5-4	TRBJ2-3	-	-	CASSLYSVNTDTQYF	TGTGCCAGCAGCTTGTATAGCGTGAACACAGATACGCAGTATTTT
TRBV29-1	TRBJ2-5	many	-	CSVEPGLAMETQYF	TGCAGCGTTGAACCGGGACTCGCAATGGAGACCCAGTACTTC
TRBV7-2	TRBJ1-1	many	TRBD1	CASSTSTGFTTEAFF	TGTGCCAGCAGCACATCGACAGGGTTTACCACTGAAGCTTTCTTT
TRBV27	TRBJ2-7	medium-sized	TRBD1	CASSLRQGYEQYF	TGTGCCAGCAGTTTAAGACAGGGATACGAGCAGTACTTC
TRBV14	TRBJ1-4	many	-	CASSPQGTGNEKLFF	TGTGCCAGCAGCCCCCAGGGTACAGGCAATGAAAAACTGTTTTTT
TRBV28	TRBJ1-5	many	-	CASSFGNQPQHF	TGTGCCAGCAGTTTCGGCAATCAGCCCCAGCATTTT
TRBV5-6	TRBJ2-3	many	-	CASSLTGTDTQYF	TGTGCCAGCAGCTTGACCGGCACAGATACGCAGTATTTT
TRBV10-2	TRBJ2-7	many	TRBD2	CASSESAGPYYEQYF	TGCGCCAGCAGTGAATCAGCGGGGCCTTACTACGAGCAGTACTTC
TRBV2	TRBJ2-5	many	TRBD1	CASSPTGEETQYF	TGTGCCAGCAGCCCTACAGGGGAAGAGACCCAGTACTTC
TRBV20-1	TRBJ1-1	-	-	CSAIRGGMNTEAFF	TGCAGTGCTATTCGCGGGGGGATGAACACTGAAGCTTTCTTT
TRBV5-1	TRBJ1-3	many	TRBD1	CASSYGQGSGNTIYF	TGCGCCAGCAGTTACGGACAGGGATCTGGAAACACCATATATTTT